This T cell receptor beta chain was recorded in a study of identical twins. After template switching added a universal primer site, the resulting cDNA carried unique molecular identifiers. Each CDR3 protein gets one entry after TCRdb re-called the 5' RACE reads with MiXCR. The table records some 900,000 distinct CDR3 sequences, over 9% of them present only once. Study observations and caveats: Abundant cord blood beta clonotypes carried fewer insertions; memory repertoires showed none.

Germline V gives CDR1 SGHRS, CDR2 YFSETQ. The CDR3 length is 15 residues. J was trimmed by 9 bases and V by 0 bases; bases with no gene match: 8. As concerns this clonotype: Its antigen is still unknown.

This sample was also put to use in a study of yellow fever vaccine responses in identical twins. That paper states: Convergence reportedly seemed to mark part of the twins' vaccine T cell response, with personalization marking the rest.

The J gene is TRBJ2-1, the V gene TRBV5-1; TRBD1 aligns across 8 bases. The specimen sequenced was PBMCs. The receptor was derived from a woman under 30 in good health. The CDR3, as DNA: TGCGCCAGCAGCTTGGGGGGACAGGTTAAGGGTGAGCAGTTCTTC. Translated: CASSLGGQVKGEQFF.